This T cell receptor (delta chain) was identified in a study of γδ T cells in repeated Plasmodium falciparum infection. TCRdb fed the multiplex PCR reads to CATT. Of about 57,000 delta-chain clones in the sample, 1.7% were seen once. Vgamma9/Vdelta2+ and Vdelta2-negative gammadelta T cells were flow-sorted from PBMC for bulk sequencing. Regarding this clone: TCRdb attributes to this sequence the protein of a much larger clone, which differs from the DNA translation at residue 19; a read error is likely, and the protein displayed is translated from the DNA.

CDR1 and CDR2 (germline): TSWWSYY, QGS. The CDR3 covers 20 residues. The sequencing input was gamma-delta T cells from blood. V gene TRDV1 combines with J gene TRDJ1, with 11 positions matching TRDD3. The clonotype was recovered from a pool of human donors (malaria-infected and uninfected, not separated). The CDR3 nucleotides read TGTGCTCTTGGGGACCCGTATGCCTACGTGAACTGGGGGATAGACGATAAACTCACCTTT. It specifies CALGDPYAYVNWGIDDKLTF.